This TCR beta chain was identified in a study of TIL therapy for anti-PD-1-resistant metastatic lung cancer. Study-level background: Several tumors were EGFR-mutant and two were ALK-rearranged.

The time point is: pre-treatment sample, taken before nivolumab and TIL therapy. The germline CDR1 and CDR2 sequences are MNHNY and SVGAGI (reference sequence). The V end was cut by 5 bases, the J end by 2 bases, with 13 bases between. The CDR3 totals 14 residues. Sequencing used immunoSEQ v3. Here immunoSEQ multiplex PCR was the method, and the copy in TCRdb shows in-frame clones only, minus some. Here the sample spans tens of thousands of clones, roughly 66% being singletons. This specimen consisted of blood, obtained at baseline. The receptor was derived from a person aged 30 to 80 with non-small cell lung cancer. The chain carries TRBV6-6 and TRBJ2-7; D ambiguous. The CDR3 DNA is TGTGCCAGCAGTCCGAGAATTAAAGCCTACGAGCAGTACTTC. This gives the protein CASSPRIKAYEQYF.